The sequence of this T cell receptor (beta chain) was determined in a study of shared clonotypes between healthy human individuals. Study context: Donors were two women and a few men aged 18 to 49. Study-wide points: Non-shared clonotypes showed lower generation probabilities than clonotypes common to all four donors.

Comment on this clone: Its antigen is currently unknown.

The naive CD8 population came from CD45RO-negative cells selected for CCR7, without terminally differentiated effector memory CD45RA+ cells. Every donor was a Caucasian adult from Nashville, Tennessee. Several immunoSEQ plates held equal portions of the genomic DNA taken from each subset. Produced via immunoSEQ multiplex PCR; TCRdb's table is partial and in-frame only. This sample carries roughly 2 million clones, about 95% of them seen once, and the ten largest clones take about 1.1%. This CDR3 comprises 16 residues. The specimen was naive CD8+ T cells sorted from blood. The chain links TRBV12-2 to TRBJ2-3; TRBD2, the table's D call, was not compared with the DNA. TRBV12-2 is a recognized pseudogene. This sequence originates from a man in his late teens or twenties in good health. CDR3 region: CASRLNSGPSADTQYF. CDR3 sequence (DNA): TGTGCAAGTCGCCTTAATAGCGGGCCATCCGCAGATACGCAGTATTTT.